This TCR beta chain was sequenced during a study of blood T cell repertoires in COVID-19 (TCRdb year 2020). Broadly, across the study: Samples covering the acute and convalescent phases of COVID-19 were provided by collaborators in the United States, Italy and Spain. The prospective study material was composed of cDNA or gDNA derived from T cells, B-cell-depleted T cells, or PBMCs. Subjects who had been exposed to COVID-19, were actively infected with it, or had recovered from it provided the deeply sampled blood TCRbeta repertoires that made up the dataset. The repertoires were released in a freely available public database meant as a resource for research on the immune response to SARS-CoV-2. The samples were drawn from two sources: the first 160 participants of the ongoing ImmuneRACE study, and about 1,300 subjects contributed by 6 global collaborators. A de-identified subject ID, COVID-19 status, age in years and sex were almost always included in the sample metadata. Where available, HLA class I and class II types were taken from metadata supplied by the sample provider and were not determined by assay-based typing. The research as a whole found: How much clinical and demographic metadata was included differed by source and by participant, and the metadata was provided uncurated.

Points on this clone: No antigen is known for it. Within one base of it there is no much larger clone, and no base qualities were kept.

TCRbeta CDR3 regions were amplified from genomic DNA using the immunoSEQ Assay, a bias-controlled multiplex PCR. The original pipeline was this. The number of nucleated cells in each sample was estimated from the amplification of reference gene primers within the assay. Sequence reads were collapsed and filtered to measure the absolute abundance of every unique TCRbeta CDR3 rearrangement. Productive Simpson clonality was computed per sample as the square root of Simpson's diversity index over productive rearrangements. TCRdb's version of the immuneACCESS table is confined to in-frame rearrangements and falls short of the full clone set. An unresolved V gene accounts for under half of the shortfall where checked; the remainder is of unknown origin. The D gene and trimming were derived from the DNA, and the V and J assignments and clone size from that table. The sample table lists about 310,000 clones, about nine tenths of them with a count of one. Clones ranked in the top ten supply 1% of the sample.

Whole blood was collected in K2EDTA tubes by collaborating institutions according to the institutions' own protocols. For TCRbeta analysis, collaborators shipped samples as frozen whole blood, isolated PBMCs, or DNA extracted from either of those sample types. Sequencing was carried out using peripheral blood. This TCR derives from a man in his fifties with active or convalescent COVID-19.

The nucleotide sequence reads as follows: TGTGCCAGCAGCCAATGGCGAGGGCTTAGCAATGAGCAGTTCTTC. Its protein product is CASSQWRGLSNEQFF. The rearranged chain carries TRBV3-1 (or the pseudogene TRBV3-2) and TRBJ2-1, and the D gene may be TRBD2, 5 bases matching. Via the germline V gene (reference sequence), CDR1 is LGHDT and CDR2 YNNKEL. V loses 2 bases of germline sequence and J loses 6 bases, and the interval between the two ends is 14 bases. The CDR3 contains 15 residues, cysteine and phenylalanine counted. The only DNA kept is the CDR3, 45 bases in frame from the first base.